The present T cell receptor beta chain was sequenced within a study of identical twins. Using its own MiXCR run on the 5' RACE reads, TCRdb lists one record per CDR3 protein. This repertoire shows about 700,000 distinct CDR3 sequences, approximately 6% found once; its top ten account for roughly 2%. The source of this sequence is a man aged 18 to 29 in good health. The material sequenced was naive T cells sorted from blood.

Written as DNA, the CDR3 is TGCAGCGATGGGGGAGCGGGAGGCGCAGATACGCAGTATTTT. As protein: CSDGGAGGADTQYF. This chain connects TRBV29-1 to TRBJ2-3; the match to TRBD2 covers 9 bases. The ends lost 7 bases at V and 4 bases at J; junction bases unmatched: 9. CDR3 length: 14 amino acids. The germline V gene encodes CDR1 SQVTM and CDR2 ANQGSEA.